The following is a T cell receptor beta chain sequence with its context. These data belong to a study of blood T cell repertoires in COVID-19. Across the whole study: Acute and convalescent COVID-19 samples came from the United States, Italy and Spain. In each case, the material was cDNA or gDNA derived from T cells, B-cell-depleted T cells, or PBMCs.

Germline V CDR1 and CDR2: SGDLS, YYNGEE. V was pared by 4 bases and J by 5 bases, with 9 bases of the junction left unmatched. The CDR3 covers 15 residues. Per the original methods: Quantification of nucleated cells was approximated via reference gene primer amplification. Clones were read by immunoSEQ multiplex PCR, and TCRdb kept only the in-frame ones, dropping some. V, J and clone size reflect that table, while D and trimming were determined from the DNA. The table has some 290,000 clones, roughly 86% seen once. The rearrangement joins TRBV9 to TRBJ1-1, with 9 bases lining up with TRBD1. The TCR was taken from a woman aged 25 to 39 with COVID-19, enrolled during active disease. Specimen: peripheral blood. In DNA form, the CDR3 reads TGTGCCAGCAGCCCAATACAGGGGGCGCTAACTGAAGCTTTCTTT. Its translation: CASSPIQGALTEAFF.